This is a list of T cell receptor beta chains from one sample in a study of blood T cell repertoires in COVID-19. Using immunoSEQ multiplex PCR, the repertoire was profiled, and TCRdb retains in-frame clones only, with some absent. Altogether about 140,000 clones are present, approximately 83% being singletons, with the ten largest covering more than 7%. Material: peripheral blood. The receptor source for this set is a human donor in a cohort sampled during active COVID-19. The CDR3 runs from the conserved cysteine through the conserved F or W. D genes are given only for firm matches. Rows give clone size only sometimes, using once, few, many, or a class for an expanded clone.

D gene	clone size	J gene	V gene	CDR3 protein	CDR3 DNA
-	-	TRBJ1-2	TRBV18	CASSPPSANYGYTF	TGTGCCAGCTCACCACCGTCGGCTAACTATGGCTACACCTTC
-	-	TRBJ1-5	TRBV5-6	CASSPGDRLGQPQHF	TGTGCCAGCAGCCCAGGAGACAGGCTCGGTCAGCCCCAGCATTTT
-	-	TRBJ2-3	TRBV25-1	CASSERRSTDTQYF	TGTGCCAGCAGTGAACGGCGGAGCACAGATACGCAGTATTTT
-	-	TRBJ1-6	TRBV12-3/TRBV12-4	CASSLSDSPLHF	TGTGCCAGCAGTTTATCGGATTCACCCCTCCACTTT
-	-	TRBJ2-6	TRBV5-6	CASSYTASGANVLTF	TGTGCCAGCAGCTACACAGCCTCTGGGGCCAACGTCCTGACTTTC
TRBD2	-	TRBJ2-5	TRBV19	CASSPGLAGQETQYF	TGTGCCAGTAGCCCGGGACTAGCGGGCCAAGAGACCCAGTACTTC
TRBD1	-	TRBJ2-3	TRBV9	CASSVGDRGSTDTQYF	TGTGCCAGCAGCGTAGGGGACAGGGGGAGCACAGATACGCAGTATTTT
-	-	TRBJ2-1	TRBV19	CASSIELATLNEQFF	TGTGCCAGTAGTATCGAATTAGCAACGTTGAATGAGCAGTTCTTC
TRBD1	-	TRBJ1-1	TRBV5-4	CASSLGPGGRIVGTEAFF	TGTGCCAGCAGCTTGGGACCAGGGGGTCGAATCGTTGGAACTGAAGCTTTCTTT
TRBD1	few	TRBJ1-6	TRBV6-6	CASSSGTGGASPLHF	TGTGCCAGCAGTTCAGGTACAGGGGGCGCATCACCCCTCCACTTT
-	-	TRBJ2-1	TRBV7-2	CASSSTGASYSYNEQFF	TGTGCCAGCAGTAGTACAGGAGCTTCTTACTCCTACAATGAGCAGTTCTTC
-	-	TRBJ2-1	TRBV13	CASSQNRGGSYNEQFF	TGTGCCAGCAGCCAAAACAGGGGGGGGTCCTACAATGAGCAGTTCTTC
TRBD2	-	TRBJ2-5	TRBV19	CASRGGTSGGETQYF	TGTGCCAGTAGGGGAGGGACTAGCGGGGGAGAGACCCAGTACTTC
TRBD1	-	TRBJ2-7	TRBV11-2	CASRKGQGAYEQYF	TGTGCCAGCCGCAAGGGCCAGGGGGCCTACGAGCAGTACTTC
-	few	TRBJ1-1	TRBV6-6	CASSYAGADTEAFF	TGTGCCAGCAGTTACGCGGGGGCCGACACTGAAGCTTTCTTT
TRBD1	-	TRBJ2-7	TRBV28	CASSPSRQGAYEQYF	TGTGCCAGCAGTCCCTCCCGACAGGGGGCCTACGAGCAGTACTTC
TRBD2	-	TRBJ2-2	TRBV4-1	CASSQEPGRDTGELFF	TGCGCCAGCAGCCAAGAACCGGGGAGGGACACCGGGGAGCTGTTTTTT
TRBD1	-	TRBJ2-5	TRBV4-1	CASSQQGQVQETQYF	TGCGCCAGCAGCCAACAGGGACAGGTCCAAGAGACCCAGTACTTC
TRBD1	few	TRBJ1-6	TRBV14	CASSPRRQGVGNSPLHF	TGTGCCAGCAGCCCCCGCCGACAGGGGGTCGGAAATTCACCCCTCCACTTT
-	-	TRBJ1-2	TRBV3-1/TRBV3-2	CASSQAGTISGYTF	TGTGCCAGCAGCCAAGCCGGGACAATCTCTGGCTACACCTTC
-	-	TRBJ1-2	TRBV27	CASSRSGGSYGYTF	TGTGCCAGCAGTCGTTCGGGGGGTAGCTATGGCTACACCTTC
TRBD2	-	TRBJ2-7	TRBV18	CASSPRGAGGLYEQYF	TGTGCCAGCTCACCCCGAGGGGCGGGGGGGCTTTACGAGCAGTACTTC
-	-	TRBJ2-2	TRBV24-1	CATTGDNTGELFF	TGTGCGACCACAGGCGACAACACCGGGGAGCTGTTTTTT
TRBD2	-	TRBJ2-2	TRBV4-2	CASSQGLAGGNTGELFF	TGTGCCAGCAGCCAAGGACTAGCGGGGGGCAACACCGGGGAGCTGTTTTTT
-	-	TRBJ2-1	TRBV7-2	CASSLAHYNEQFF	TGTGCCAGCAGCTTGGCCCACTACAATGAGCAGTTCTTC
TRBD1	-	TRBJ2-7	TRBV11-2	CASSSQGPLRGQYF	TGTGCCAGCAGCTCACAGGGGCCGCTACGAGGGCAGTACTTC
-	-	TRBJ1-1	TRBV4-1	CASSQGASPNTEAFF	TGCGCCAGCAGCCAAGGGGCGTCTCCGAACACTGAAGCTTTCTTT
TRBD1	-	TRBJ1-5	TRBV10-3	CAIRGDRGGQPQHF	TGTGCCATCAGGGGGGACAGGGGCGGTCAGCCCCAGCATTTT